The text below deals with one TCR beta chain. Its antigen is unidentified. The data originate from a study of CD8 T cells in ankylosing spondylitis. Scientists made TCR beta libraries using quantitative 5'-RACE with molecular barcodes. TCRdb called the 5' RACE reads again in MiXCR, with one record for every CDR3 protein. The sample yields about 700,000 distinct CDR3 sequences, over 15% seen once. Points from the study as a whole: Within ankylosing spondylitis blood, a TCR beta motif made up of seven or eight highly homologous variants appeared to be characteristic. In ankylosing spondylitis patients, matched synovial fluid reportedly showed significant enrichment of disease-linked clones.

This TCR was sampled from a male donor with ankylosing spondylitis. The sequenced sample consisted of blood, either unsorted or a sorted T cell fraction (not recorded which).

CDR3 loop: CASSSQGGLGGETQYF. The CDR3 DNA follows: TGTGCCAGCAGTTCCCAGGGTGGACTAGGGGGGGAGACCCAGTACTTC. The V call is TRBV27, the J call TRBJ2-5, with D tentatively TRBD2 (7 bases). The CDR3 loop spans 16 amino acids. Trimming took off 4 bases at V and 5 bases at J, with 20 bases between the two ends. In germline, CDR1 is MNHEY, CDR2 SMNVEV (reference sequence).